The T cell receptor (beta chain) described here comes from a study of cytotoxic CD8 clonotypes in ibrutinib-treated CLL. Study information: The patient breakdown showed around 10 relapsed/refractory and some 16 treatment-naive cases, with 17 IGHV unmutated. Study observations and caveats: Higher clonality was seen at ibrutinib response and a return toward baseline at progression. Patients had baseline clonality above age-matched healthy donors, and this clonality moved with circulating CD8+ T-cell counts.

A 1 in 200,000 to 1 in 1 million T cell depth was the sequencing target. Here immunoSEQ multiplex PCR was the method, and the copy in TCRdb shows in-frame clones only, minus some. There are tens of thousands of clones in the sample; about half occur only once, and approximately 29% lies in the top ten. J gave up 13 bases and V 1 base, and 3 bases lay outside the gene matches. CDR1 is SQVTM, CDR2 ANQGSEA, per germline. This CDR3 spans 11 amino acids. This clone occurred a few times. The antigen is not known. The origin of this receptor is a human donor with chronic lymphocytic leukemia. Sequences were derived from PBMCs, sampled after 12 months of ibrutinib treatment. The chain carries TRBV29-1 and TRBJ1-4, with TRBD1 identical over 7 bases. For the CDR3, the DNA is TGCAGCGTTGAAGGGTCAGGGGGACTGTTTTTT. It is translated as CSVEGSGGLFF.